The entry below describes one TCR beta chain. Its antigen is not yet known. The record has no base qualities; no much larger clone is one base away. The CDR3 sequence holds 18 residues, the cysteine and phenylalanine included. Kept here is only the CDR3 DNA, which spans 54 bases and is read in frame from base 1. From a lookup of the germline V gene, CDR1 and CDR2 are SGHRS and YFSETQ. V loses 1 base of germline sequence and J loses 0 bases, and the interval between the two ends is 14 bases. The source of the sample is a study of beta chain features in type 1 diabetes listed by TCRdb under 2018. Background on the whole study: Mean age, gender distribution, total cell number and subset yield did not differ between patients and healthy donors. The study compared the TCRB repertoires of sorted circulating CD4+ T cell subsets in recently diagnosed type 1 diabetes patients with those in matched healthy donors. Naive and central memory subsets were obtained from all 30 or so donors, but regulatory and stem cell-like memory subsets were isolated from only 8 patients and roughly eight healthy donors. A total of some 110 million sorted cells were examined across all samples, and the number of cells per subset was strongly correlated with RNA yield. Points the paper makes about the study in general: Naive, central memory and regulatory TCRB repertoires appeared more similar among patients than among healthy donors. Only small numbers of individuals were included in the HLA sub-analyses, which left unresolved whether HLA type had any influence on TCRB rearrangement. Sequencing cDNA rather than genomic DNA could over-represent highly expressing activated cells, although activation and CD3 levels did not differ between groups. Shorter templates might have been favored by PCR, but patient and control samples were amplified and corrected together, so both groups would have been affected equally by any skew. At VDJ recombination sites, patients with type 1 diabetes made fewer insertions and deleted more nucleotides, a pattern implying thymic rearrangement abnormalities. A moderate but significant shortening of TCRB CDR3 length was observed in type 1 diabetes patients in all four CD4+ subsets.

From each donor, a single peripheral blood sample of approximately 120 mL on average was drawn into heparinised tubes. Naive, central memory, regulatory and stem cell-like memory CD4+ T cells were sorted on a BD FACSAria II using a panel including CD45RO, CCR7, CD25, CD127, CD95 and CD27. Purity was above 98% for every sorted population. PBMCs were isolated immediately by Lymphoprep density gradient centrifugation and stained directly without culture. So that batch effects would be minimized, each experiment stained and sorted samples in pairs, pairing one healthy donor with one patient. The entire amount of isolated RNA was reverse transcribed using the High Capacity cDNA Reverse Transcription Kit, so the sequenced TCRB transcripts were expressed ones. Deep immunoSEQ sequencing was performed on naive, central memory and regulatory T cell samples, with an average of approximately 4 million total reads per sample. Sorted cells were lysed in RLT buffer and RNA was extracted with DNase-treated RNeasy Micro or Mini kits, depending on cell number. To prevent cross-contamination, each cell subset was processed individually, whereas patient and healthy donor samples were processed jointly. The immunoSEQ multiplex PCR was used to amplify TCRB sequences from cDNA, generating 87-bp fragments that spanned the CDR3 region. Amplicons were sequenced on the Illumina HiSeq platform. The study's own analysis went as follows. PCR bias was computationally corrected using synthetic template baselines, reads within Hamming distance 2 were collapsed, and singletons that could not be merged were discarded. Reads were aligned to IMGT to assign V, D and J genes, CDR3 length, and insertions or deletions at six rearrangement sites. Clonotype counts were normalized to sorted cell number within each subset before computing true diversity and Gini coefficients with the tcR R package. The overlap coefficient, calculated on TCRB nucleotide sequences, was used to quantify repertoire sharing. Out-of-frame TCRB sequences from naive cells were analyzed to stand in for the pre-selection repertoire. TCRdb took over this immuneACCESS table, retaining in-frame rearrangements with V and J assigned. Such tables are incomplete; in checked studies, under half of the missing clones stem from an unresolved V gene, and the remainder is unexplained. V, J and clone size were drawn from that table, and D and trimming were deduced from the DNA. The sample data list approximately 280,000 clones, and approximately 16% of these were observed just once. The ten largest account for 0.015% to 0.019% of the sample.

The origin of this receptor is a man between 18 and 35 years old with type 1 diabetes. The sequenced sample was naive CD4+ T cells from blood. According to the study, the label for this sample's cell subset or site signals: true naive CD4+ T cells. Recombination connected TRBV5-1 to TRBJ2-6; a tentative D match to TRBD1 spans 6 bases. CDR3 reads: CASSLIGQTFSGANVLTF. The sequence in DNA is TGCGCCAGCAGCTTGATAGGACAGACCTTCTCTGGGGCCAACGTCCTGACTTTC.